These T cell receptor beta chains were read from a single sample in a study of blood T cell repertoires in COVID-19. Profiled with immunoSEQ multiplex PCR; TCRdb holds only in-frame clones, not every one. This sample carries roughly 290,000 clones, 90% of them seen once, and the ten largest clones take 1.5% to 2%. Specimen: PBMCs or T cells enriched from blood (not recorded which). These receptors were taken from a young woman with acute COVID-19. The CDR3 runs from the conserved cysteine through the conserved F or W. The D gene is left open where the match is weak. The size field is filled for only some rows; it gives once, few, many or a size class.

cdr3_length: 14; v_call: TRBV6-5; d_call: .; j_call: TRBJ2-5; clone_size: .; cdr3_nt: TGTGCCAGCAGAAGGGACTTCGCCAAAGAGACCCAGTACTTC; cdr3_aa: CASRRDFAKETQYF
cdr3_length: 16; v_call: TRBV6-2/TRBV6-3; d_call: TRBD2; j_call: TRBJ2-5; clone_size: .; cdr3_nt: TGTGCCAGCAGTAGGACTAGCGGACGCCCTCAAGAGACCCAGTACTTC; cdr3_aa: CASSRTSGRPQETQYF
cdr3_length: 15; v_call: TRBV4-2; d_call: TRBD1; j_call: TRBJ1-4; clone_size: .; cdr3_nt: TGTGCCAGCAGCCGACAGGACAGGACTGATGAAAAACTGTTTTTT; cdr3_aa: CASSRQDRTDEKLFF
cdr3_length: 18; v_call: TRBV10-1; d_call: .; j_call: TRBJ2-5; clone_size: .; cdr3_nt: TGCGCCAGCAGTGAGTCGAATAACGAAGGGGGAGAGCAAGAGACCCAGTACTTC; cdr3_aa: CASSESNNEGGEQETQYF
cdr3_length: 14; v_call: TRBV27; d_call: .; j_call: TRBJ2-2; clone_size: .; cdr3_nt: TGTGCCAGCAGTCCCCCCCTCCAGTCCGGGGAGCTGTTTTTT; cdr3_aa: CASSPPLQSGELFF
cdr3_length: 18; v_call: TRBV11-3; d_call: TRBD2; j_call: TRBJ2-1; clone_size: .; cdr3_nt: TGTGCCAGCAGCTTTGGGACTACTACCTCCGGGATCTACAATGAGCAGTTCTTC; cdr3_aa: CASSFGTTTSGIYNEQFF
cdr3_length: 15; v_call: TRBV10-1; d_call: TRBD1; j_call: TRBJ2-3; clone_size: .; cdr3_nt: TGCGCCAGCAGCGTTCCGGGACAGGGGGCAGATACGCAGTATTTT; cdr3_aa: CASSVPGQGADTQYF
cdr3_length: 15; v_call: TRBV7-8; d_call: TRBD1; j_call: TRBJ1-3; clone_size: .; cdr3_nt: TGTGCCAGCAGCAAGCCCGGGACAGCTGGAAACACCATATATTTT; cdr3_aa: CASSKPGTAGNTIYF
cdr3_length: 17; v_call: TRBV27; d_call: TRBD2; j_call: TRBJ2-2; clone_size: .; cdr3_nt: TGTGCCAGCAGTTTGAACAGCGGGATGCCGAACACCGGGGAGCTGTTTTTT; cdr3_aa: CASSLNSGMPNTGELFF
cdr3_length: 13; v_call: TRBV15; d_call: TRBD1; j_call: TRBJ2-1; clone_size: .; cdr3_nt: TGTGCCACCGGACAGGGAACCGTCGGTGAGCAGTTCTTC; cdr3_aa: CATGQGTVGEQFF
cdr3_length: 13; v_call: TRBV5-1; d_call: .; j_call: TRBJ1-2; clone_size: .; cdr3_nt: TGCGCCAGCAGCTTGGGCAGGGAATATGGCTACACCTTC; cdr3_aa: CASSLGREYGYTF
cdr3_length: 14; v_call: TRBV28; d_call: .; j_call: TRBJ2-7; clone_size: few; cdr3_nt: TGTGCCAGCAGTTTCAGACTAGTCCCTGGCGAGCAGTACTTC; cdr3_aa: CASSFRLVPGEQYF
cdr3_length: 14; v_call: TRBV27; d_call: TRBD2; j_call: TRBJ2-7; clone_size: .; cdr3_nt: TGTGCCAGCAGTTTAGAGCGGGACTCCTACGAGCAGTACTTC; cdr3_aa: CASSLERDSYEQYF
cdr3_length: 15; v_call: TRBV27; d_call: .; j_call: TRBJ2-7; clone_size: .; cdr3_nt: TGTGCCAGCAGTTTCGTGGGGAGATCTTCCTACGAGCAGTACTTC; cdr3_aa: CASSFVGRSSYEQYF
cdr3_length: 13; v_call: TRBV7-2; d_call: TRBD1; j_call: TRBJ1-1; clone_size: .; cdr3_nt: TGTGCCAGCAGCTCTCAGGGGGCTACTGAAGCTTTCTTT; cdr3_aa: CASSSQGATEAFF
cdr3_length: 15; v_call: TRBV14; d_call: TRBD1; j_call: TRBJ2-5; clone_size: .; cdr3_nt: TGTGCCAGCAGCCCCCGCTGGGACAGCCAAGAGACCCAGTACTTC; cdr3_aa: CASSPRWDSQETQYF
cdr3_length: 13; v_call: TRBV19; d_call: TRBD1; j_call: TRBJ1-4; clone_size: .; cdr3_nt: TGTGCCAGTAGTGCCCAGGGGGCGGAAAAACTGTTTTTT; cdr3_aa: CASSAQGAEKLFF
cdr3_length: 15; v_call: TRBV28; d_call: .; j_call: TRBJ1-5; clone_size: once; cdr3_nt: TGTGCCAGCAGTTTAAGAGGGTTTGGCAATCAGCCCCAGCATTTT; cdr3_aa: CASSLRGFGNQPQHF
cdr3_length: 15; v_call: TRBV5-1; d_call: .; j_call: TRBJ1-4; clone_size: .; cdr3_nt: TGCGCCAGCAGCCCAGGACTTGGGGCTAATGAAAAACTGTTTTTT; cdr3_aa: CASSPGLGANEKLFF
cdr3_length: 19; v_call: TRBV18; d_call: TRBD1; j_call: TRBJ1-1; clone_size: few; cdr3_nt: TGTGCCAGCTCACCACCTCGCCGGGACAGGGTTGGGCTGGGTGGTGAAGCTTTCTTT; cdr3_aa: CASSPPRRDRVGLGGEAFF
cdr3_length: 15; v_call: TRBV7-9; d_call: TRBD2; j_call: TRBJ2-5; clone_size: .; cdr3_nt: TGTGCCAGCAGCCCTAGGACTAGCGGGAGAGAGACCCAGTACTTC; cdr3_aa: CASSPRTSGRETQYF
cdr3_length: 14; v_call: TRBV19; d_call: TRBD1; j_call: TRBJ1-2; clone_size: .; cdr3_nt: TGTGCCAGTAGTATTACGACAGGGCCAGGAGGCTACACCTTC; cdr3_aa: CASSITTGPGGYTF
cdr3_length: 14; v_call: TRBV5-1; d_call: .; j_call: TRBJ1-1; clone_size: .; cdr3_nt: TGCGCCAGCAGCGGTGACAGAGCGGGGGCTGAAGCTTTCTTT; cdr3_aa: CASSGDRAGAEAFF
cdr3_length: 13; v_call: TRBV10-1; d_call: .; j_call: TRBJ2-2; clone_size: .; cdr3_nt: TGCGCCAGCAGTGACTTGAACACCGGGGAGCTGTTTTTT; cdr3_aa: CASSDLNTGELFF